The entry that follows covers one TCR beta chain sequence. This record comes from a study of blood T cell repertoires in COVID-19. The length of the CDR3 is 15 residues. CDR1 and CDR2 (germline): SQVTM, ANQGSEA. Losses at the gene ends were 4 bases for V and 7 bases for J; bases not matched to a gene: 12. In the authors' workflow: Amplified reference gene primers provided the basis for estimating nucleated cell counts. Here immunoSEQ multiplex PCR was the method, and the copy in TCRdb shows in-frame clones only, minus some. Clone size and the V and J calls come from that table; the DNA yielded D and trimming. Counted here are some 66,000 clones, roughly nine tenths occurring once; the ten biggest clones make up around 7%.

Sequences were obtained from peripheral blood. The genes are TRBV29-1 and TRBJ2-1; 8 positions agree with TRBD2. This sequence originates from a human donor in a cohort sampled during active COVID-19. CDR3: CSVGIAGRVVNEQFF. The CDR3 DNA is TGCAGCGTTGGCATAGCGGGACGAGTAGTAAATGAGCAGTTCTTC.